The sequence of this T cell receptor beta chain was determined in a study of technical replicates of blood from a handful of donors. The CDR3 loop spans 17 amino acids. CDR1 and CDR2 (germline): SGHTA, FQGTGA. Trimming took 5 bases from V and 4 from J; bases not matched to a gene: 12. Using immunoSEQ multiplex PCR, the repertoire was profiled, and TCRdb retains in-frame clones only, with some absent. The profile shows some 80,000 clones, about 92% of them singletons. This receptor was identified in a human donor in good health. This rearrangement joins TRBV7-3 to TRBJ2-2, with 8 bases that match TRBD2. What was sequenced was T cells isolated from PBMCs. CDR3: CASSPSGRGASTGELFF. The CDR3 DNA sequence: TGTGCCAGCAGCCCGTCGGGGCGGGGGGCGAGCACCGGGGAGCTGTTTTTT.